This T cell receptor beta chain is drawn from a study of beta chain features in type 1 diabetes. Whole-study results and caveats: In all four CD4+ subsets, TCRB CDR3 length was significantly, moderately reduced in type 1 diabetes.

One heparinised blood draw averaging around 120 mL was given by each donor. It was via CD45RO/CCR7/CD25/CD127/CD95/CD27 that CD4+ naive, central memory, regulatory and stem cell-like memory cells were sorted. Sorting produced populations that all topped 95% purity. This clone has at least ten counts. The antigen is not known. TCRB transcripts that were expressed got sequenced, as all of the isolated RNA had been reverse transcribed. Profiling relied on immunoSEQ multiplex PCR, and the TCRdb table lists in-frame clones only, not all of them. The sample carries 200,000 to 250,000 clones, 9.6% recorded once. The CDR3 loop spans 13 amino acids. Germline assignment: CDR1 SQVTM and CDR2 ANQGSEA. Trimming took 6 bases from V and 5 from J, leaving 17 bases between them.

Material: naive CD4+ T cells from blood. The chain joins TRBV29-1 to TRBJ2-7; D perhaps matches TRBD1 (6 bases). The receptor's source is a woman aged 18 to 35 in good health. CDR3 nucleotides: TGCAGCGTGTCCACAGGGTTGGTCAACGAGCAGTACTTC. Its translation is CSVSTGLVNEQYF.